What follows are 6 T cell receptor beta chains derived from one specimen sequenced in a study of blood T cells in healthy people across ages. The use of a sample-barcoded 5' primer and a J-beta primer mix characterized a second PCR of roughly 6 to 12 cycles. From the 5' RACE reads, TCRdb called clonotypes with MiXCR, one entry per CDR3 protein. The sample records 1.5 million to 2 million distinct CDR3 sequences, around 36% being singletons. What was sequenced was blood. These receptor sequences come from a woman in her twenties or thirties in good health.

This clonotype was observed a handful of times. This chain connects TRBV7-9 to TRBJ2-5; D is undetermined. In germline, CDR1 is SEHNR, CDR2 FQNEAQ (reference sequence). The CDR3 is 13 residues long. The germline V and J ends were trimmed by 1 base and 8 bases, with 11 bases remaining between them. The CDR3 here is CASSLEGVGTQYF. CDR3 bases: TGTGCCAGCAGCTTAGAAGGAGTGGGAACCCAGTACTTC.

This clonotype occurred a few times. J is TRBJ1-1 and V is TRBV5-1; no definite D call. The CDR3 loop spans 15 amino acids. Trimming took off 0 bases at V and 4 bases at J, with 13 bases between the two ends. Germline assignment: CDR1 SGHRS and CDR2 YFSETQ. CDR3 sequence (DNA): TGCGCCAGCAGCTTGGGTCCCGGAGCCGGCACTGAAGCTTTCTTT. This gives the protein CASSLGPGAGTEAFF.

The chain combines TRBV4-1 with TRBJ2-1, with TRBD2 matching 10 bases. The V segment lost 4 bases and the J segment 4 bases; nucleotides outside the gene matches: 7. Germline CDR1 MGHRA, CDR2 YSYEKL. This CDR3 spans 16 amino acids. This CDR3 is CASSRAGGVSYNEQFF. For the CDR3, the DNA is TGCGCCAGCAGCCGAGCGGGGGGGGTTTCATACAATGAGCAGTTCTTC.

This clonotype was counted only a few times. The J gene is TRBJ2-3, the V gene TRBV24-1; TRBD1 matches at 9 bases. The length of the CDR3 is 17 residues. Trimming removed 4 bases from V and 2 bases from J; junction bases left unmatched: 9. The germline V gene encodes CDR1 KGHDR and CDR2 SFDVKD. Here the CDR3 DNA reads TGTGCCACCAGTGAAGGGACAGGGACAACACACACAGATACGCAGTATTTT. This encodes CATSEGTGTTHTDTQYF.

This clonotype was picked up a small number of times. V usage is TRBV20-1 and J usage is TRBJ2-1; TRBD2 is a possible D gene (6 bases). Germline loops: CDR1 DFQATT, CDR2 SNEGSKA (reference sequence). This CDR3 region has 19 residues. Trimming shortened V by 1 base and J by 3 bases, and 25 bases separated the two germline ends. The CDR3 sequence: CSARGETSIRLSNYNEQFF. As DNA, the CDR3 is TGCAGTGCTAGAGGGGAGACTAGTATTCGGTTAAGTAACTACAATGAGCAGTTCTTC.

The CDR3 nucleotides are TGTGCCAGCAGCTTAAACGCGGGAGTCACTGAAGCTTTCTTT. Residues: CASSLNAGVTEAFF. The chain uses TRBV7-3 and TRBJ1-1; no definite D call. There are 14 residues in the CDR3. Germline V lookup: CDR1 SGHTA, CDR2 FQGTGA. V lost 1 base to trimming and J lost 4 bases, with 10 bases between them.